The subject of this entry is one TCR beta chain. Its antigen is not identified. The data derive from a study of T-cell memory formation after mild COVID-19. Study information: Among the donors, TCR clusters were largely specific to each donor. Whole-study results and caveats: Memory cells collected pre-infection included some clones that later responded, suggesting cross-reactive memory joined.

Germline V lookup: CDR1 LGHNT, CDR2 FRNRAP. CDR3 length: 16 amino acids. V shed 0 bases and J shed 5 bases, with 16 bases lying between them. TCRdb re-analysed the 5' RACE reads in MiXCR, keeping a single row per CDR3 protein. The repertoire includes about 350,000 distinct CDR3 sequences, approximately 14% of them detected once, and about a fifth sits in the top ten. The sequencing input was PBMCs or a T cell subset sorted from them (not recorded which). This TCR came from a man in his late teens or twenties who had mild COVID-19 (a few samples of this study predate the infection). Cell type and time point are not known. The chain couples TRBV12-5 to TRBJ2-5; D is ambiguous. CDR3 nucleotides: TGTGCTAGTGGTTTGGTACGGGCGGTGGCTGGGGAGACCCAGTACTTC. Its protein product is CASGLVRAVAGETQYF.